This is a list of T cell receptor beta chains from one sample in a study of CD8+CD57+ T cells in acquired aplastic anemia. TCRdb re-called the reads with MiXCR, one entry per CDR3 protein. The sample comprises under 250,000 distinct CDR3 sequences, 34% of which are singletons, and around 1.1% rests with the top ten. Material for sequencing was sorted CD4+, CD8+, or CD8+CD57+ T cells (not recorded which) from PBMCs. The receptors come from a human donor in good health, serving as a control. The CDR3 runs from the conserved cysteine through the conserved F or W. The D gene is left open where the match is weak. Where a row states a size, it is once, few, many or the class of an expanded clone; other rows omit it.

CDR3 DNA,CDR3 protein,clone size,D gene,V gene,J gene
TGCAGTGCTAGAGATTATGCTACTTCCTATAATTCACCCCTCCACTTT,CSARDYATSYNSPLHF,-,-,TRBV20-1,TRBJ1-6
TGCAGCGTTGAGAGGGAGTACACCATATATTTT,CSVEREYTIYF,-,-,TRBV29-1,TRBJ1-3
TGTGCCAGCAGCTTAGGTACTTTTGTGGAGACCCAGTACTTC,CASSLGTFVETQYF,many,-,TRBV7-2,TRBJ2-5
TGTGCCAGCAGCCAGACAGGGATAAATAGCAATCAGCCCCAGCATTTT,CASSQTGINSNQPQHF,-,TRBD1,TRBV3-1,TRBJ1-5
TGTGCCAGCAGCTTGCCAGGGTACTATGGCTACACCTTC,CASSLPGYYGYTF,-,-,TRBV7-2,TRBJ1-2
TGCAGCGTTACGGGGACCCAAGCTTACAATGAGCAGTTCTTC,CSVTGTQAYNEQFF,-,-,TRBV29-1,TRBJ2-1
TGTGCCAGCAGCCGCCAGGTGGGGTTGGACGAGCAGTACTTC,CASSRQVGLDEQYF,many,-,TRBV7-2,TRBJ2-7
TGCAGTGCTAGAGATGGGGGACTAGTGGGGAAAGAGACCCAGTACTTC,CSARDGGLVGKETQYF,-,TRBD2,TRBV20-1,TRBJ2-5
TGTGCCAGCAGCCCGGGACGCAGCTATGGCTACACCTTC,CASSPGRSYGYTF,many,-,TRBV3-1,TRBJ1-2
TGTGCCAGCACTGGGGACAGGGAAATGAACACTGAAGCTTTCTTT,CASTGDREMNTEAFF,many,TRBD1,TRBV2,TRBJ1-1
TGCAGTGCCACCGACAGGGGTCCCTATGGCTACACCTTC,CSATDRGPYGYTF,-,TRBD1,TRBV20-1,TRBJ1-2
TGTGCCAGCAGCCTCGGGCTGGGAGCCATGTATGGCTACACCTTC,CASSLGLGAMYGYTF,many,-,TRBV12-3/TRBV12-4,TRBJ1-2